These 8 T cell receptor beta chains share one sample of origin, sequenced in a study of monozygotic twins with inflammatory bowel disease. Using the 5' RACE reads, TCRdb records one entry per CDR3 protein without DNA. The sample's table shows a few hundred thousand distinct CDR3 sequences. Sequenced sample: blood. The source of these receptors is a human donor with ulcerative colitis or Crohn's disease, or a healthy co-twin of an affected twin (not recorded which).

The chain links TRBV7-2 to TRBJ2-1. Germline CDR1 is SGHTA and CDR2 is FQGNSA. This CDR3 is built from 12 residues. The CDR3 spells CASSLARGEQFF.

The chain joins TRBV5-1 to TRBJ2-2; TCRdb proposes TRBD1, but this gene call is untestable without DNA. Germline V lookup: CDR1 SGHRS, CDR2 YFSETQ. The CDR3 covers 16 residues. This chain's CDR3 is CASSPPGTGHTGELFF. The whole variable domain, filled in from reference TRBV5-1 and TRBJ2-2, reads KAGVTQTPRYLIKTRGQQVTLSCSPISGHRSVSWYQQTPGQGLQFLFEYFSETQRNKGNFPGRFSGRQFSNSRSEMNVSTLELGDSALYLCASSPPGTGHTGELFFGEGSRLTVL.

The CDR3 sequence: CASSLYGGVYEQYF. The V gene is TRBV12-3 or TRBV12-4, the J gene TRBJ2-7; TCRdb's D call of TRBD2 is untestable without DNA. The CDR3 consists of 14 residues.

The rearrangement uses TRBV12-3 or TRBV12-4 and TRBJ2-4; TCRdb designates TRBD2, a call that cannot be tested without DNA. The CDR3 runs to 14 residues. CDR3 amino acids: CASSFTSPPDIQYF.

The V call is TRBV3-1, the J call TRBJ2-3; TCRdb reports TRBD2, a call that lacks DNA to check it against. The CDR3 is 17 amino acids. Germline assignment: CDR1 LGHDT and CDR2 YNNKEL (reference sequence). The CDR3 protein is CASSPGLAGSSTDTQYF.

The chain employs TRBV5-1 and TRBJ2-1; without DNA, the TCRdb call of TRBD2 cannot be checked. Germline V gene sequence: CDR1 SGHRS, CDR2 YFSETQ. This CDR3 spans 13 amino acids. The CDR3 loop is CASSLAPANEQFF.

The chain employs TRBV29-1 and TRBJ1-1. The CDR3 extends over 12 amino acids. The germline gives CDR1 SQVTM, CDR2 ANQGSEA. The CDR3 sequence is CSVYSSNTEAFF.

This chain uses TRBV30 with TRBJ2-7; TCRdb picks TRBD1, but there is no DNA to check that call. The CDR3 consists of 14 residues. In germline, CDR1 is GTSNPN, CDR2 SVGIG (reference sequence). This CDR3 reads CAWGRGQGNYEQYF.